This paragraph reports one T cell receptor beta chain. Its antigen remains unidentified. Time point denoted: late sampling 161 to 241 days after vaccination in a few convalescent patients. Stated treatment: roughly 10-day PBMC culture with coronavirus spike peptide pools or control peptides (ViraFEST assay). Germline CDR1 and CDR2: LNHDA and SQIVND (reference sequence). Deletions cut 9 bases from V and 3 bases from J, with 15 bases between. The CDR3 spans 14 residues. This record belongs to a study of vaccination and CD4 T cells after COVID-19. Whole-study context: Convalescent participants consisted of six males and four females, two being Hispanic.

Scientists ran DNA taken from cultured CD4+ T cells through the Oncomine TCR Beta short-read assay for sequencing. Once CD4+ T cells had been cultured, genomic DNA was extracted from them. TCRdb independently ran MiXCR on the PCR reads; one entry per CDR3 protein. This table holds about 17,000 distinct CDR3 sequences, over 50% found once. Sequencing used CD4+ T cells from blood, cultured in vitro, obtained about 7 months after SARS-CoV-2 vaccination. The clonotype comes from a human donor who had recovered from COVID-19. The chain joins TRBV19 to TRBJ1-5; a weak D match, TRBD1 (5 bases). CDR3 loop: CASAPNRFNQPQHF. The CDR3 coding sequence is TGTGCCAGCGCACCAAACAGGTTCAATCAGCCCCAGCATTTT.